The entry that follows covers one T cell receptor beta chain sequence. Produced via immunoSEQ multiplex PCR; TCRdb's table is partial and in-frame only. The sample comprises 28,000 or so clones, over 90% of which are singletons, and more than 25% rests with the top ten. This record comes from a study of OX40 agonist ivuxolimab in advanced cancers. The germline V gene has CDR1 MDHEN and CDR2 SYDVKM. The CDR3 covers 14 residues. The V end was cut by 8 bases, the J end by 2 bases, with 15 bases between. Exclusion applied to patients with autoimmune disease history or systemic immunosuppression. This receptor was identified in an adult with an advanced solid tumor such as melanoma, head and neck, liver or kidney cancer. Source: CD4+ or CD8+ T cells sorted from blood, taken in a trial of the OX40 agonist ivuxolimab. The chain links TRBV28 to TRBJ1-1, with D unclear. The CDR3 reads CASPPGGVNTEAFF. In nucleotides, the CDR3 is TGTGCCAGCCCCCCCGGCGGAGTTAACACTGAAGCTTTCTTT.